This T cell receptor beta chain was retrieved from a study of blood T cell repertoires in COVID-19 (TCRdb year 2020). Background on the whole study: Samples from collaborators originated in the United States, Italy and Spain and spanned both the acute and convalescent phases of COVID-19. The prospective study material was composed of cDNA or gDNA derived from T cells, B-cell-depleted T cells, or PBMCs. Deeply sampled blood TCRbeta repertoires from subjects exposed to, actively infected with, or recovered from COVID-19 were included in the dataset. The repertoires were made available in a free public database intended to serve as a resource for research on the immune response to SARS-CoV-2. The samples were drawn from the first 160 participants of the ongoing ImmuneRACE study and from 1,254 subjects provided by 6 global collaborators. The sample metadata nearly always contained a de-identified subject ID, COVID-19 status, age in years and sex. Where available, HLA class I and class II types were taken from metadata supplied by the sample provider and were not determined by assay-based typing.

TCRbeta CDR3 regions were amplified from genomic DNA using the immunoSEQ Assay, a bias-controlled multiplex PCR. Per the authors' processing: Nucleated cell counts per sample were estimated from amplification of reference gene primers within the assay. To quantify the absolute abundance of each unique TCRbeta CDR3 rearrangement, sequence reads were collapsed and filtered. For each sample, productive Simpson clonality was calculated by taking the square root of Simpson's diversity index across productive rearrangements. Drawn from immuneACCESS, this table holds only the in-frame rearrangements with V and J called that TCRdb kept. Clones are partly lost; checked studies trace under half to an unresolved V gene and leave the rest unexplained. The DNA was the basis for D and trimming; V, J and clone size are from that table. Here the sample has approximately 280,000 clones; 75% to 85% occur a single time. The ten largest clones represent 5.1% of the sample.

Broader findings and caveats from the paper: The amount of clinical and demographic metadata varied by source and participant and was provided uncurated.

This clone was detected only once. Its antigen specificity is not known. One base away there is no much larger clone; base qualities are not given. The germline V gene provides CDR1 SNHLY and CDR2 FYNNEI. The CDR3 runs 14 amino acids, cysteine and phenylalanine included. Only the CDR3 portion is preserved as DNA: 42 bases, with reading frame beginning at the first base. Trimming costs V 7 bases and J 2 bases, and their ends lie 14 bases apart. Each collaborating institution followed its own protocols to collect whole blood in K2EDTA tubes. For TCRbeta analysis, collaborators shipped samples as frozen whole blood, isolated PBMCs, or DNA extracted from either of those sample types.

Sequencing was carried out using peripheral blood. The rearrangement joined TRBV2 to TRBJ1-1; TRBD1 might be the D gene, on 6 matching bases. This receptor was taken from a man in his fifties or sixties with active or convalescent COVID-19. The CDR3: CASKAAGTNTEAFF. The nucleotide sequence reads TGTGCCAGCAAGGCGGCAGGGACAAACACTGAAGCTTTCTTT.